This T cell receptor (beta chain) was retrieved from a study of T cells in Graves' hyperthyroidism and ophthalmopathy. The length of the CDR3 is 15 residues. Germline-derived CDR1 and CDR2 are LNHDA and SQIVND (reference sequence). V shed 0 bases, J shed 7 bases, and the junction held 8 bases outside the gene matches. From RNA transcripts, TCR beta CDR3 regions were amplified. The TCR CDR3 first-round RT-PCR relied on the HTBI primer set. In TCRdb, the multiplex PCR reads were re-called with MiXCR into one record per CDR3 protein. The table lists around 660,000 distinct CDR3 sequences, nearly 45% of them singletons.

The sequence was obtained from an adult man with Graves' disease, either hyperthyroidism or ophthalmopathy (not recorded which). Sequences were obtained from peripheral blood or thyroid tissue (not recorded which). This chain joins TRBV19 and TRBJ1-1, with TRBD1 matching 7 bases. The DNA for the CDR3 is TGTGCCAGTAGTATAGAGGGGACAGCAGGAAATGAAGCTTTCTTT. It yields the protein CASSIEGTAGNEAFF.